A selection of T cell receptor beta chains follows, all from one sample in a study of T cell changes during pregnancy in multiple sclerosis. Assay: immunoSEQ multiplex PCR; the TCRdb copy retains only in-frame clones and omits some. The table includes tens of thousands of clones, less than 90% detected once. This specimen was CD4+ T cells from peripheral blood mononuclear cells, taken in the first trimester of pregnancy. The receptors derive from a female donor in good health, enrolled as a control in a pregnancy study. Each CDR3 is given with its conserved first and last residue. D genes are given only for firm matches. Rows give clone size only sometimes, using once, few, many, or a class for an expanded clone.

J gene,D gene,clone size,V gene,CDR3 protein,CDR3 DNA
TRBJ1-4,NA,NA,TRBV5-6,CASSLVGDSTNEKLFF,TGTGCCAGCAGCTTGGTGGGGGACTCAACTAATGAAAAACTGTTTTTT
TRBJ2-7,TRBD1,NA,TRBV28,CASSPPGQGKVEQYF,TGTGCCAGCAGTCCCCCGGGACAGGGAAAGGTCGAGCAGTACTTC
TRBJ1-1,NA,NA,TRBV7-8,CASSLERGAFTEAFF,TGTGCCAGCAGCTTAGAAAGGGGCGCGTTCACTGAAGCTTTCTTT
TRBJ1-2,NA,NA,TRBV7-8,CASSLGGANYGYTF,TGTGCCAGCAGCTTAGGGGGCGCTAACTATGGCTACACCTTC
TRBJ2-2,NA,NA,TRBV19,CASSIDPSGGELFF,TGTGCCAGTAGTATAGACCCCTCGGGCGGGGAGCTGTTTTTT
TRBJ2-3,TRBD1,NA,TRBV9,CASSVVAGQGTDTQYF,TGTGCCAGCAGCGTAGTTGCCGGACAGGGCACAGATACGCAGTATTTT
TRBJ1-2,NA,NA,TRBV7-2,CASSLVRTADGYTF,TGTGCCAGCAGCTTAGTTAGGACAGCGGATGGCTACACCTTC
TRBJ1-2,NA,once,TRBV5-1,CASSLGAGDGYTF,TGCGCCAGCAGCTTGGGGGCAGGGGATGGCTACACCTTC
TRBJ2-1,TRBD1,NA,TRBV28,CASSLSGQGHNEQFF,TGTGCCAGCAGTTTATCGGGACAGGGGCACAATGAGCAGTTCTTC
TRBJ2-1,TRBD2,few,TRBV29-1,CSVEPASGRGYEQFF,TGCAGCGTTGAGCCGGCTAGCGGGAGAGGCTATGAGCAGTTCTTC
TRBJ1-2,TRBD1,NA,TRBV28,CASSSYTGGVYGYTF,TGTGCCAGCAGTTCCTATACAGGGGGGGTCTATGGCTACACCTTC
TRBJ2-5,NA,once,TRBV5-3,CARSLDGRGRETQYF,TGTGCCAGAAGCTTGGACGGGAGGGGGCGAGAGACCCAGTACTTC
TRBJ2-7,TRBD2,NA,TRBV18,CASSGLAGLYEQYF,TGTGCCAGCTCGGGACTAGCGGGACTCTACGAGCAGTACTTC
TRBJ2-3,NA,NA,TRBV6-1,CASIRTVSTDTQYF,TGTGCCAGCATTAGGACAGTTAGCACAGATACGCAGTATTTT
TRBJ2-3,NA,NA,TRBV7-2,CASSSRTRQYF,TGTGCCAGCAGCTCCCGGACTCGGCAGTATTTT
TRBJ1-1,TRBD1,NA,TRBV27,CASSLRGGQVSGTEAFF,TGTGCCAGCAGTTTAAGGGGGGGACAGGTCTCAGGGACTGAAGCTTTCTTT
TRBJ1-6,NA,few,TRBV6-1,CASGGAPYNSPLHF,TGTGCCAGCGGAGGGGCCCCCTATAATTCACCCCTCCACTTT
TRBJ1-4,NA,once,TRBV19,CASHPGATNEKLFF,TGTGCCAGCCATCCGGGGGCAACTAATGAAAAACTGTTTTTT
TRBJ2-3,NA,NA,TRBV14,CASSHYLSDTQYF,TGTGCCAGCAGCCACTACCTGTCAGATACGCAGTATTTT
TRBJ2-7,NA,NA,TRBV28,CASSSTGEGAYEQYF,TGTGCCAGCAGTTCGACGGGGGAGGGGGCCTACGAGCAGTACTTC
TRBJ2-1,TRBD2,NA,TRBV7-8,CATAVSGLADNEQFF,TGTGCCACCGCTGTATCGGGACTAGCGGACAATGAGCAGTTCTTC
TRBJ2-7,NA,NA,TRBV11-2,CASSSRGLRDSYEQYF,TGTGCCAGCAGCTCCAGGGGCCTGAGAGACTCCTACGAGCAGTACTTC
TRBJ2-5,NA,NA,TRBV9,CASSVGRRAGRETQYF,TGTGCCAGCAGCGTAGGGAGGCGTGCGGGCCGGGAGACCCAGTACTTC
TRBJ2-1,NA,NA,TRBV7-2,CASSPLGGTYNEQFF,TGTGCCAGCAGCCCCCTCGGGGGAACCTACAATGAGCAGTTCTTC
TRBJ2-6,NA,NA,TRBV27,CASRGPYKSGRSGANVLTF,TGTGCCAGCAGGGGCCCTTATAAGTCAGGGAGGTCTGGGGCCAACGTCCTGACTTTC
TRBJ1-3,TRBD1,NA,TRBV11-2,CASSRVGQGSRNTIYF,TGTGCCAGCAGCCGTGTGGGACAGGGTTCACGAAACACCATATATTTT
TRBJ1-2,NA,NA,TRBV2,CASSDRGRGGYTF,TGTGCCAGCAGTGACCGGGGTCGGGGTGGCTACACCTTC
TRBJ2-7,TRBD2,NA,TRBV7-8,CASSYRSGSGDEQYF,TGTGCCAGCAGCTATAGAAGCGGGAGTGGGGACGAGCAGTACTTC
TRBJ2-5,NA,NA,TRBV30,CAWSTRKETQYF,TGTGCCTGGAGCACGAGAAAAGAGACCCAGTACTTC
TRBJ2-5,TRBD1,NA,TRBV27,CASSPEMLGTVSFQETQYF,TGTGCCAGCAGCCCGGAGATGTTAGGGACAGTATCATTCCAAGAGACCCAGTACTTC
TRBJ1-2,NA,NA,TRBV28,CASIRRGISYGYTF,TGTGCCAGCATCCGGAGAGGTATCAGCTATGGCTACACCTTC
TRBJ1-2,NA,NA,TRBV7-2,CASSSIRDKGNYGYTF,TGTGCCAGCAGCTCTATCCGGGACAAAGGGAACTATGGCTACACCTTC
TRBJ2-2,NA,NA,TRBV7-9,CASSFSGDTGELFF,TGTGCCAGCAGCTTTTCGGGGGACACCGGGGAGCTGTTTTTT
TRBJ2-5,TRBD2,NA,TRBV9,CASSTGLAVQETQYF,TGTGCCAGCAGCACGGGACTAGCGGTACAAGAGACCCAGTACTTC
TRBJ2-2,NA,NA,TRBV11-2,CASSLDFSTGELFF,TGTGCCAGCAGCTTAGATTTTTCGACCGGGGAGCTGTTTTTT
TRBJ2-2,TRBD1,NA,TRBV9,CASSVDRVTGELFF,TGTGCCAGCAGCGTCGACAGGGTGACCGGGGAGCTGTTTTTT
TRBJ2-4,TRBD2,few,TRBV5-1,CASSVRGAKNIQYF,TGCGCCAGCAGCGTGCGGGGGGCCAAAAACATTCAGTACTTC
TRBJ2-5,TRBD1,NA,TRBV6-1,CASSEGQGHQETQYF,TGTGCCAGCAGTGAAGGACAGGGCCACCAAGAGACCCAGTACTTC
TRBJ2-5,TRBD2,NA,TRBV19,CASSTGGLETQYF,TGTGCCAGTAGTACGGGAGGGTTGGAGACCCAGTACTTC
TRBJ1-5,NA,once,TRBV4-1,CASSETGPASNQPQHF,TGCGCCAGCAGCGAGACGGGCCCCGCTAGCAATCAGCCCCAGCACTTT
TRBJ1-6,NA,NA,TRBV5-1,CASSNPGLRDNSPLHF,TGCGCCAGCAGTAACCCGGGACTGAGGGACAATTCACCCCTCCACTTT
TRBJ1-2,TRBD1,NA,TRBV6-5,CASSYSDRTGPYGYTF,TGTGCCAGCAGTTACTCCGATCGGACAGGACCCTATGGCTACACCTTC
TRBJ2-7,NA,NA,TRBV2,CASSEAITDIGYEQYF,TGTGCCAGCAGTGAAGCCATTACGGACATAGGCTACGAGCAGTACTTC
TRBJ1-1,NA,once,TRBV6-6,CASSYDGVRTEAFF,TGTGCCAGCAGTTACGACGGGGTTCGAACTGAAGCTTTCTTT
TRBJ2-1,NA,NA,TRBV11-2,CASSLRGGISSYNEQFF,TGTGCCAGCAGCTTAAGGGGCGGAATTAGCTCCTACAATGAGCAGTTCTTC
TRBJ2-5,TRBD1,NA,TRBV29-1,CSVEDGYRGRETQYF,TGCAGCGTTGAAGATGGGTACAGGGGCCGGGAGACCCAGTACTTC
TRBJ2-3,NA,NA,TRBV25-1,CASSVSSVMVDTQYF,TGTGCCAGCAGTGTGTCTAGCGTGATGGTAGATACGCAGTATTTT
TRBJ2-3,TRBD2,NA,TRBV11-3,CASSWTSGGQMGTDTQYF,TGTGCCAGCAGTTGGACTAGCGGGGGCCAGATGGGCACAGATACGCAGTATTTT
TRBJ2-4,TRBD1,medium-sized,TRBV2,CASSPGQRENIQYF,TGTGCCAGCAGTCCGGGACAGCGAGAAAACATTCAGTACTTC
TRBJ2-1,TRBD2,NA,TRBV28,CASSTGTTSYNEQFF,TGTGCCAGCAGTACCGGGACTACTTCCTACAATGAGCAGTTCTTC
TRBJ2-4,NA,NA,TRBV7-9,CASSLSRAPLAKNIQYF,TGTGCCAGCAGCTTAAGCAGGGCCCCCTTAGCCAAAAACATTCAGTACTTC
TRBJ2-3,NA,few,TRBV5-6,CASSSLPKEAQYF,TGTGCCAGCAGCTCTCTACCGAAAGAGGCGCAGTATTTT
TRBJ2-2,NA,NA,TRBV7-9,CASSPRRDTGELFF,TGTGCCAGCAGCCCGAGGAGGGACACCGGGGAGCTGTTTTTT
TRBJ2-3,TRBD2,NA,TRBV19,CASSPGLAAIDTQYF,TGTGCCAGTAGTCCCGGACTAGCGGCAATAGATACGCAGTATTTT
TRBJ1-5,TRBD1,NA,TRBV27,CASGPIGTGREPQHF,TGTGCCAGCGGGCCCATCGGGACAGGGAGGGAGCCCCAGCATTTT
TRBJ2-7,NA,once,TRBV19,CASSITAGVGEQYF,TGTGCCAGTAGTATCACGGCAGGGGTTGGCGAGCAGTACTTC
TRBJ1-5,TRBD1,NA,TRBV2,CASGGQGGDQPQHF,TGTGCCAGCGGGGGACAGGGAGGGGATCAGCCCCAGCATTTT
TRBJ2-1,TRBD1,NA,TRBV15,CATSRYGQGSSYNEQFF,TGTGCCACCAGCAGATATGGACAGGGAAGCTCCTACAATGAGCAGTTCTTC
TRBJ1-1,NA,NA,TRBV4-1,CASSQALDGRGVNTEAFF,TGCGCCAGCAGCCAGGCATTGGACGGCCGGGGGGTGAACACTGAAGCTTTCTTT
TRBJ1-4,TRBD1,NA,TRBV11-2,CASSSRPGGTEKLFF,TGTGCCAGCAGCTCCCGGCCAGGGGGGACTGAAAAACTGTTTTTT